This T cell receptor (beta chain) came from a study of T-cell reconstitution after alpha-beta-depleted transplantation in children. The germline CDR1 and CDR2 sequences are MGHDK and SYGVNS. Trimming removed 11 bases from V and 1 base from J, with 14 bases in between. The CDR3 is 14 amino acids. The library targeted TCRbeta and was prepared with unique molecular identifiers. TCRdb ran MiXCR on the PCR reads and lists one entry per CDR3 protein. The sample carries about 500,000 distinct CDR3 sequences, 32% recorded once. The specimen was PBMCs from the stem cell graft donor, collected from the stem cell graft. This sequence originates from a human donor who donated a stem cell graft to a child with aplastic anemia. The V and J genes are TRBV25-1 and TRBJ2-2, with a possible D match to TRBD2 (6 bases). CDR3 amino acids: CAVRAGRNTGELFF. Here the CDR3 DNA reads TGTGCCGTCAGGGCGGGAAGGAACACCGGGGAGCTGTTTTTT. Using reference TRBV25-1 and TRBJ2-2 for the parts outside the CDR3, the full variable domain is EADIYQTPRYLVIGTGKKITLECSQTMGHDKMYWYQQDPGMELHLIHYSYGVNSTEKGDLSSESTVSRIRTEHFPLTLESARPSHTSQYLCAVRAGRNTGELFFGEGSRLTVL.